This is a list of T cell receptor beta chains from one sample in a study of human T cells and chemical hapten exposure. MiXCR, applied by TCRdb to the RACE reads, yields one record per CDR3 protein. The sample includes over 150,000 distinct CDR3 sequences, 28% of them seen just once. The specimen was whole blood, collected in connection with sensitization to the hapten diphenylcyclopropenone (DPC). The receptors come from a woman between 18 and 29 years old with alopecia areata. Some clones in this sample may be carry-over from other donors' samples. The CDR3 runs from the conserved cysteine through the conserved F or W. Clone size is stated in some rows and not others, as once, few, many or a class when expanded.

J gene,V gene,clone size,CDR3 protein
TRBJ2-1,TRBV27,NA,CASSLNRVGNEQFF
TRBJ2-2,TRBV6-2/TRBV6-3,few,CASRPTSGAHTGELFF
TRBJ2-1,TRBV4-2,NA,CASSQDMFGRENEQFF
TRBJ1-4,TRBV29-1,NA,CSVDPTGLDEKLFF
TRBJ2-3,TRBV20-1,NA,CSARGSVEGTDTQYF
TRBJ1-1,TRBV29-1,NA,CSADGGGNTEAFF
TRBJ2-1,TRBV6-2/TRBV6-3,few,CASSLDSNEQFF
TRBJ2-1,TRBV7-9,few,CASSLDSSSYNEQFF
TRBJ1-5,TRBV2,few,CASSDVGNSNQPQHF
TRBJ1-1,TRBV9,few,CASSHGGGVNTEAFF
TRBJ1-2,TRBV12-3/TRBV12-4,NA,CASSLGQQVNYGYTF